The rows below give T cell receptor beta chains drawn from one sample of a study of CD8+ T cells in alopecia areata. Profiled with immunoSEQ multiplex PCR; TCRdb holds only in-frame clones, not every one. The sample shows 200,000 to 250,000 clones, around 66% of them seen only once. The sample was CD4+ T cells sorted from blood, taken around week 44, from a patient treated with tofacitinib. Source of these receptors: a human donor with alopecia areata. Each CDR3 is given with its conserved first and last residue. The D gene is left open where the match is weak. Clone size is stated in some rows and not others, as once, few, many or a class when expanded.

j_call v_call clone_size d_call cdr3_nt cdr3_aa
TRBJ2-7 TRBV27 - - TGTGCCAGCAGTCCCCGGGGACCCTACGAGCAGTACTTC CASSPRGPYEQYF
TRBJ2-6 TRBV29-1 - - TGCAGCGTTGGGGAAGGCGGGACTGGGGCCAACGTCCTGACTTTC CSVGEGGTGANVLTF
TRBJ1-1 TRBV27 few TRBD1 TGTGCCAGCAGAACACAGGGGGAGGGGACTGAAGCTTTCTTT CASRTQGEGTEAFF
TRBJ1-4 TRBV4-3 - - TGCGCCAGCAGCCAAGATTTCGGATTCAGTCTAAATGAAAAACTGTTTTTT CASSQDFGFSLNEKLFF
TRBJ2-1 TRBV5-4 - TRBD2 TGTGCCAGCAGCCCGCGGGGGGCGGGCTACAATGAGCAGTTCTTC CASSPRGAGYNEQFF
TRBJ1-4 TRBV29-1 - - TGCAGCGTTGTGGGGGAAAAACTGTTTTTT CSVVGEKLFF
TRBJ1-2 TRBV4-3 - TRBD1 TGCGCCAGCAGCCATTTGGACAGGGAAAAAGGCTACACCTTC CASSHLDREKGYTF
TRBJ2-5 TRBV29-1 few - TGCAGCGTGGCACGAGGAGGCGAGACCCAGTACTTC CSVARGGETQYF
TRBJ2-3 TRBV11-3 - - TGTGCCAGCAGCTTAGATCGGGCGGGTACGCAGTATTTT CASSLDRAGTQYF
TRBJ2-5 TRBV25-1 - TRBD1 TGTGCCAGCAGTGGGAATGACAGGGGGCGCCGGGAGACCCAGTACTTC CASSGNDRGRRETQYF
TRBJ2-7 TRBV29-1 - TRBD1 TGCAGCGTTGAAGGGGACAGGGACTACGAGCAGTACTTC CSVEGDRDYEQYF
TRBJ2-7 TRBV29-1 few - TGCAGCGTTGAAACTAACTCCTACGAGCAGTACTTC CSVETNSYEQYF
TRBJ2-1 TRBV6-5 - TRBD2 TGTGCCAGCAGTGTAACGGGACTAGCAAGCAATGAGCAGTTCTTC CASSVTGLASNEQFF
TRBJ1-1 TRBV15 - - TGTGCCACCAGCCGCCCCGACCGAGGGGCTTTCTTT CATSRPDRGAFF
TRBJ2-3 TRBV29-1 few - TGCAGCGTTGACTCGGCGGAAATAAGCACAGATACGCAGTATTTT CSVDSAEISTDTQYF
TRBJ1-1 TRBV7-2 - - TGTGCCAGCAGCTTAGCCGGGGGGAACACTGAAGCTTTCTTT CASSLAGGNTEAFF
TRBJ1-1 TRBV29-1 - - TGCAGCGTTGAAGATCGTATGAACAGCTTGAACACTGAAGCTTTCTTT CSVEDRMNSLNTEAFF
TRBJ2-7 TRBV19 - - TGTGCCAGTAGTAGCCCATCCTACGAGCAGTACTTC CASSSPSYEQYF
TRBJ2-1 TRBV2 - TRBD2 TGTGCCAGCAGTCGGGAGGGGGGGCCACGAGGTGAGCAGTTCTTC CASSREGGPRGEQFF
TRBJ2-6 TRBV6-6 many - TGTGCCAGCAGTCCCTTCTCTGGGGCCAACGTCCTGACTTTC CASSPFSGANVLTF
TRBJ1-6 TRBV27 - - TGTGCCAGCAGTATCAGGGTTAGGGCTAATTCACCCCTCCACTTT CASSIRVRANSPLHF
TRBJ2-3 TRBV2 - - TGTGCCAGCAGTCCCCGTGTCAGTCTGGGAGCAGATACGCAGTATTTT CASSPRVSLGADTQYF
TRBJ1-1 TRBV2 - - TGTGCCAGCAGATTACATACGAACACTGAAGCTTTCTTT CASRLHTNTEAFF
TRBJ2-4 TRBV30 few - TGTGCCTGGAGTGTAGATTCTCGACTAGCCAAAAACATTCAGTACTTC CAWSVDSRLAKNIQYF
TRBJ2-3 TRBV15 - TRBD2 TGTGCCACCAGGCTCCGAGGCCCCTCCGGGAGGAGCACAGATACGCAGTATTTT CATRLRGPSGRSTDTQYF
TRBJ1-1 TRBV5-1 - TRBD1 TGCGCCAGCAGCTTGGGACAGGGGGATTGGGCTGAAGCTTTCTTT CASSLGQGDWAEAFF
TRBJ2-3 TRBV2 few - TGTGCCAGCAGTGAAGAGGCGCGGTCGAACACAGATACGCAGTATTTT CASSEEARSNTDTQYF
TRBJ1-1 TRBV29-1 once - TGCAGCGTTGAGCCGAGGCTCGTCGACACTGAAGCTTTCTTT CSVEPRLVDTEAFF
TRBJ1-5 TRBV6-1 - - TGTGCCAGCAGTGAAGGAATCCAGGGCTTTCAGCCCCAGCATTTT CASSEGIQGFQPQHF
TRBJ1-4 TRBV4-1 few - TGCGCCAGCAGCCAAGACCGAGGAACTAATGAAAAACTGTTTTTT CASSQDRGTNEKLFF
TRBJ2-5 TRBV19 few TRBD1 TGTGCCAGTCGCCGGCGGACAGGGGACTATTCCAACCAAGAGACCCAGTACTTC CASRRRTGDYSNQETQYF
TRBJ2-1 TRBV7-2 - - TGTGCCAGCAGCGCTCTAAGGGTTGAGCAGTTCTTC CASSALRVEQFF
TRBJ2-7 TRBV6-6 few - TGTGCCAGCAGTCGTAACGAGCAGTACTTC CASSRNEQYF
TRBJ1-2 TRBV7-9 - - TGTGCCAGCAGCCGACAGTATGGCTACACCTTC CASSRQYGYTF
TRBJ2-1 TRBV2 few TRBD1 TGTGCCAGCAGTCCAACCTCCACAGGGGGAATTATGAATGAGCAGTTCTTC CASSPTSTGGIMNEQFF
TRBJ1-6 TRBV4-3 - - TGCGCCAGCAGCCAAGATAGGGGCGGTTATTCACCCCTCCACTTT CASSQDRGGYSPLHF
TRBJ2-7 TRBV29-1 - - TGCAGCGTGACCCTGACAGGCAACTACGAGCAGTACTTC CSVTLTGNYEQYF
TRBJ2-5 TRBV30 - - TGTGCCTGGAGTGTACTTGGCCCTAAAGAGACCCAGTACTTC CAWSVLGPKETQYF
TRBJ2-2 TRBV11-1 - - TGTGCCAGCAGCTCCGACAGATACACCGGGGAGCTGTTTTTT CASSSDRYTGELFF
TRBJ2-7 TRBV29-1 few TRBD1 TGCAGCGTGTGGACAGGGCTTACCTACGAGCAGTACTTC CSVWTGLTYEQYF
TRBJ1-5 TRBV7-2 - - TGTGCCAGCAGCTTAGCCAATCAGCCCCAGCATTTT CASSLANQPQHF
TRBJ2-3 TRBV6-5 - - TGTGCCAGCAGCCCGCTAGCCAGCACAGATACGCAGTATTTT CASSPLASTDTQYF
TRBJ1-2 TRBV29-1 few - TGCAGCGTTGAAGAGTTAGAGCACCGGGACTATGGCTACACCTTC CSVEELEHRDYGYTF
TRBJ2-2 TRBV9 once TRBD2 TGTGCCAGCACCTCGGACGGGGGGAAGTACACCGGGGAGCTGTTTTTT CASTSDGGKYTGELFF
TRBJ1-1 TRBV18 once TRBD1 TGTGCCAGCTCACCATTAGGGGGCCTGAACACTGAAGCTTTCTTT CASSPLGGLNTEAFF
TRBJ2-7 TRBV7-9 - - TGTGCCAGCAGCTCCACCTACGAGCAGTACTTC CASSSTYEQYF
TRBJ2-3 TRBV2 once TRBD1 TGTGCCAGCCACAGGGGGCCTGATACGCAGTATTTT CASHRGPDTQYF
TRBJ2-7 TRBV7-9 few - TGTGCCAGCAGCCCGGACAGCTCATACGAGCAGTACTTC CASSPDSSYEQYF
TRBJ2-7 TRBV29-1 - - TGCAGCGGAGCCGGGGGGCCTTCCTACGAGCAGTACTTC CSGAGGPSYEQYF